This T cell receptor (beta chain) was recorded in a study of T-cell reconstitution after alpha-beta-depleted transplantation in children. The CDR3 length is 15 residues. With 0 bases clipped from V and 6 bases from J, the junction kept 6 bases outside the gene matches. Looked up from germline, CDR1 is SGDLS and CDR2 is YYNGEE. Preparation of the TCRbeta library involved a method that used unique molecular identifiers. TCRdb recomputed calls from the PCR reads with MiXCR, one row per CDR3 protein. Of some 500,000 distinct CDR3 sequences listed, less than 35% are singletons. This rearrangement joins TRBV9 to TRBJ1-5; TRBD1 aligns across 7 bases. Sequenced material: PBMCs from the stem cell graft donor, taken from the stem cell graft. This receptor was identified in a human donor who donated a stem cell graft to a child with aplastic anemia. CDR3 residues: CASSVDGSGGQPQHF. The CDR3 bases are TGTGCCAGCAGCGTAGATGGGTCAGGGGGTCAGCCCCAGCATTTT.